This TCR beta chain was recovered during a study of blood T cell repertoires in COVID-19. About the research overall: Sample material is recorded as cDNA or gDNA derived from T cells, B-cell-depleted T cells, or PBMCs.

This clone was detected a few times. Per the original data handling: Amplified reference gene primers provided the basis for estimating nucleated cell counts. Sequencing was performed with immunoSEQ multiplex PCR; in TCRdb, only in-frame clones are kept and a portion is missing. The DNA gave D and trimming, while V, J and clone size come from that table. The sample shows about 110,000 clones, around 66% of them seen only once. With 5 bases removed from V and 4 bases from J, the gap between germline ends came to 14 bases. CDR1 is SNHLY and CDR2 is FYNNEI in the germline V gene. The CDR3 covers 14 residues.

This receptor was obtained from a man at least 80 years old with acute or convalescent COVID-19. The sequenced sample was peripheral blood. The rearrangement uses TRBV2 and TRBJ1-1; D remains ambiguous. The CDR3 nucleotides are TGTGCCAGCAGTAACCGGGCTGGGAGCACTGAAGCTTTCTTT. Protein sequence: CASSNRAGSTEAFF. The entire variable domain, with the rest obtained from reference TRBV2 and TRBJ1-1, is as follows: EPEVTQTPSHQVTQMGQEVILRCVPISNHLYFYWYRQILGQKVEFLVSFYNNEISEKSEIFDDQFSVERPDGSNFTLKIRSTKLEDSAMYFCASSNRAGSTEAFFGQGTRLTVV.